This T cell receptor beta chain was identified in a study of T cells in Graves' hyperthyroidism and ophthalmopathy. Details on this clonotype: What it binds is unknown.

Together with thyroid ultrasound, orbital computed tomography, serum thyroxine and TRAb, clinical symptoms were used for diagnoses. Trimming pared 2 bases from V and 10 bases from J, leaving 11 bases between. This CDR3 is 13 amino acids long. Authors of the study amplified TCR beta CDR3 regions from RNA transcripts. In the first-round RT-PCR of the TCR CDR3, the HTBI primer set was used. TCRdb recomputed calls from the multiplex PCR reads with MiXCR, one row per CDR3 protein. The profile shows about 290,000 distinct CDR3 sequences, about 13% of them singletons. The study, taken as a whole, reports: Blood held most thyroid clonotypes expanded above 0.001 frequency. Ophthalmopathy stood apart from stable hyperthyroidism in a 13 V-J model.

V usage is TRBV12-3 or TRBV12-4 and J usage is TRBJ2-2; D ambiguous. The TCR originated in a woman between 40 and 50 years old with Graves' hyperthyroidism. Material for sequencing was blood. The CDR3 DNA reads TGTGCCAGCAGTTTATTTAGGGCCGAGGAGCTGTTTTTT. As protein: CASSLFRAEELFF.